Shown below are 22 T cell receptor beta chains from a single sample sequenced in a study of blood T cells in healthy people across ages. A J-beta primer mix and a sample-barcoded 5' primer were used in a second PCR of about 7 to 12 cycles. TCRdb independently ran MiXCR on the 5' RACE reads; one entry per CDR3 protein. The data contain 1,300,000 or so distinct CDR3 sequences, approximately 59% of them singletons. The sample consisted of blood. These receptor sequences come from a man between 18 and 35 years old in good health.

This clonotype was counted once. The rearrangement joins TRBV7-9 to TRBJ1-2; TRBD1 matches at 7 bases. The germline V gene has CDR1 SEHNR and CDR2 FQNEAQ (reference sequence). The CDR3 runs to 15 residues. Trimming cost V 4 bases and J 6 bases; bases outside gene matches: 11. CDR3 nucleotide sequence: TGTGCCAGCAGCTCTAGGACAGGCTTCACGGATGGCTACACCTTC. It codes for CASSSRTGFTDGYTF.

The table lists this clonotype with a count of one. The chain employs TRBV5-6 and TRBJ2-7; TRBD1 matches 9 bases. Trimming removed 2 bases from V and 5 bases from J; junction bases left unmatched: 2. CDR1 is SGHDT, CDR2 YYEEEE, per germline. The CDR3 has 13 residues. CDR3 protein: CASSFGTGNEQYF. Here the CDR3 DNA reads TGTGCCAGCAGCTTCGGGACAGGGAACGAGCAGTACTTC.

The chain is built from TRBV4-3 and TRBJ1-4, with a tentative D call TRBD1 (5 bases). The CDR3 extends over 15 amino acids. The V end lost 4 bases, the J end lost 8 bases, and 17 bases lay between the germline ends. Germline V lookup: CDR1 LGHNA, CDR2 YSLEER. The CDR3 loop reads CASSRNTGRGEKLFF. DNA of the CDR3: TGCGCCAGCAGCCGGAATACGGGGCGCGGCGAAAAACTGTTTTTT.

The rearrangement links TRBV5-6 to TRBJ1-6; D is unresolved. Germline V gene lookup returns CDR1 SGHDT and CDR2 YYEEEE. Trimming pared 5 bases from V and 7 bases from J, leaving 10 bases between. The length of the CDR3 is 13 residues. CDR3 region: CASRRESNSPLHF. DNA of the CDR3: TGTGCCAGCAGGCGGGAGTCCAATTCACCCCTCCACTTT.

The gene calls are TRBV15 and TRBJ2-1; 8 positions match TRBD1. Judging by the DNA end, TRBJ2-7 fits better; the J call may be wrong. Germline assignment: CDR1 LNHNV and CDR2 YYDKDF (reference sequence). CDR3 length equals 13 residues. The CDR3 region has the DNA TGTGCCACCAGCAGGGACAGGGTGGAGGAGCAGTACTTC. Translating it yields CATSRDRVEEQYF.

V and J are TRBV27 and TRBJ1-6; D not certain. This CDR3 is 14 amino acids long. Germline V gene sequence: CDR1 MNHEY, CDR2 SMNVEV (reference sequence). V lost 4 bases and J lost 12, with 16 bases in between. CDR3 loop: CASSSLGVEGPLHF. CDR3 DNA sequence: TGTGCCAGCAGTTCCCTGGGCGTGGAGGGACCCCTCCACTTT.

The J gene is TRBJ1-2, the V gene TRBV4-1, with no clear D. The CDR3 is 15 residues long. V lost 1 base and J 6 bases, leaving 15 bases between the germline ends. Germline assignment: CDR1 MGHRA and CDR2 YSYEKL. The CDR3 DNA reads TGCGCCAGCAGCCAAGTAGCAATTTTGAACAATGGCTACACCTTC. It specifies CASSQVAILNNGYTF.

The V and J genes are TRBV6-2 or TRBV6-3 and TRBJ2-5; 10 nucleotides agree with TRBD1. The better agreement between TRBJ2-7 and the DNA end casts doubt on the J call. This CDR3 spans 17 amino acids. Germline V gene data show CDR1 as MNHEY and CDR2 as SVGEGT. The CDR3 sequence is CASSFPIRTGGIYEQYF. The CDR3 DNA follows: TGTGCCAGCAGTTTCCCCATAAGGACAGGGGGGATCTACGAGCAGTACTTC.

This clonotype has a handful of counts. The chain links TRBV29-1 to TRBJ1-2; TRBD1 might be the D (6 bases). This CDR3 is 17 amino acids long. V lost 0 bases and J lost 0, with 17 bases in between. Germline assignment: CDR1 SQVTM and CDR2 ANQGSEA. CDR3 residues: CSVEDRHREEANYGYTF. CDR3 DNA: TGCAGCGTTGAAGACCGACACAGGGAAGAGGCTAACTATGGCTACACCTTC.

This chain uses TRBV6-5 with TRBJ2-5, with TRBD1 identical over 8 bases. CDR3 length: 15 residues. The junction had 8 bases not matched to a gene; V was cut back by 6 bases and J by 2 bases. From germline, CDR1 is MNHEY and CDR2 SVGAGI. CDR3 sequence reads: CASSDPGQVQETQYF. CDR3 sequence (DNA): TGTGCCAGCAGCGACCCGGGACAGGTTCAAGAGACCCAGTACTTC.

This clonotype was observed a single time. This chain uses TRBV4-1 with TRBJ2-7; TRBD2 aligns across 10 bases. This CDR3 comprises 17 residues. The germline CDR1 and CDR2 sequences are MGHRA and YSYEKL. V lost 0 bases to trimming and J lost 2 bases; unmatched junction nucleotides: 7. The CDR3 nucleotides read TGCGCCAGCAGCCAAGATTCCCTACTAGCGGGGCCCTACGAGCAGTACTTC. The encoded protein is CASSQDSLLAGPYEQYF.

The gene calls are TRBV5-6 and TRBJ2-4; D remains unclear. The DNA end is more similar to TRBJ2-7, so the J call may be wrong. From germline, CDR1 is SGHDT and CDR2 YYEEEE. CDR3 length: 12 amino acids. CDR3 region: CASSLEWAEQYF. The CDR3 nucleotides are TGTGCCAGCAGCTTGGAGTGGGCCGAGCAGTACTTC.

The sample holds one count of this clonotype. This chain connects TRBV6-5 to TRBJ2-1, with 10 bases identical to TRBD2. V shed 2 bases, J shed 8 bases, and the junction held 9 bases outside the gene matches. CDR1 is MNHEY, CDR2 SVGAGI, per germline. This CDR3 is 16 amino acids long. The CDR3 DNA reads as TGTGCCAGCAGTTACCCGAGCGGGGGGGCGAGAGATGAGCAGTTCTTC. Protein: CASSYPSGGARDEQFF.

This clonotype has just a few counts. The chain combines TRBV10-1 with TRBJ2-7, with TRBD1 identical over 10 bases. CDR3 length equals 14 residues. CDR1 and CDR2 (germline): WNHNN, SYGVQD (reference sequence). After removal of 4 bases from V and 2 bases from J, the junction contained 2 bases not matched to a gene. The CDR3: CASSGGQGTYEQYF. The CDR3, as DNA: TGCGCCAGCAGTGGGGGACAGGGGACCTACGAGCAGTACTTC.

This chain uses TRBV29-1 with TRBJ2-7, with 10 bases aligning to TRBD1. Germline loops: CDR1 SQVTM, CDR2 ANQGSEA. V dropped 7 bases and J dropped 5; count of bases not matched to a gene: 11. The CDR3 loop spans 14 amino acids. CDR3 sequence: CSALERDRGHEQYF. In nucleotides, the CDR3 is TGCAGCGCCCTCGAACGGGACAGGGGCCACGAGCAGTACTTC.

V and J are TRBV6-4 and TRBJ2-4; perhaps TRBD2 as D (5 bases). The DNA end is more similar to TRBJ2-7, so the J call may be wrong. Germline V gene lookup returns CDR1 MRHNA and CDR2 SNTAGT. The CDR3 consists of 16 residues. CDR3 in amino acids: CASSDWVSGSLYEQYF. The DNA of the CDR3 is TGTGCCAGCAGTGACTGGGTCAGCGGAAGTCTCTACGAGCAGTACTTC.

The chain carries TRBV24-1 and TRBJ2-7; D is possibly TRBD2 (6 bases). V was clipped by 4 bases and J by 6 bases, with 6 bases between them. Germline V CDR1 and CDR2: KGHDR, SFDVKD. The CDR3 has 11 amino acids. CDR3 protein: CATSEAGEQYF. CDR3 nucleotides: TGTGCCACCAGTGAAGCGGGCGAGCAGTACTTC.

V usage is TRBV20-1 and J usage is TRBJ2-3, with no clear D. Trimming stripped 1 base from V and 6 bases from J, with 11 bases between. Germline values: CDR1 DFQATT, CDR2 SNEGSKA (reference sequence). The CDR3 length is 13 residues. The CDR3 here is CSARGSPPDTQYF. The DNA for the CDR3 is TGCAGTGCTAGAGGATCCCCCCCGGATACGCAGTATTTT.

Turning to this clonotype: The CDR3 ends on some other residue instead of the conserved phenylalanine or tryptophan, so this is likely a read error. The J gene is TRBJ2-7, the V gene TRBV10-3, with D perhaps matching TRBD1 (7 bases). V dropped 6 bases and J dropped 3 bases, with 18 bases sitting between them. CDR1 ENHRY and CDR2 SYGVKD come from the germline V gene. The CDR3 has 15 residues. Here the CDR3 DNA reads TGTGCCATCAGCGCGGGGACAGCGGGTCTCTACGAGCAGTACCTC. The encoded protein is CAISAGTAGLYEQYL.

The rearrangement uses TRBV25-1 and TRBJ2-5, with a possible D match to TRBD1 (6 bases). Trimming took off 2 bases at V and 2 bases at J, with 12 bases between the two ends. CDR3 length: 15 residues. Germline V gene sequence: CDR1 MGHDK, CDR2 SYGVNS. CDR3 sequence reads: CASSEIRDIQETQYF. The CDR3 DNA reads TGTGCCAGCAGTGAAATCCGGGACATACAAGAGACCCAGTACTTC.

V gene TRBV12-3 or TRBV12-4 combines with J gene TRBJ2-1, with 7 bases that match TRBD2. Trimming removed 2 bases from V and 3 bases from J; junction bases left unmatched: 13. The CDR3 is 18 amino acids. Here the CDR3 DNA reads TGTGCCAGCAGTTTAATTTTGTCGGCGGGAGCGTTCTACAATGAGCAGTTCTTC. Protein product: CASSLILSAGAFYNEQFF.

The V call is TRBV6-2 or TRBV6-3, the J call TRBJ2-1; TRBD2 agrees at 9 bases. The CDR3 runs to 17 residues. J was trimmed by 5 bases and V by 4 bases; bases with no gene match: 12. The germline V gene has CDR1 MNHEY and CDR2 SVGEGT. The CDR3 nucleotides are TGTGCCAGCAGTTTCAGACTAGCGGAGACGACCAACAATGAGCAGTTCTTC. Translation: CASSFRLAETTNNEQFF.